This T cell receptor (beta chain) was sequenced during a study of T cells in Graves' hyperthyroidism and ophthalmopathy. Background on the study: Peripheral blood was obtained at initial diagnosis, preceding any treatment.

This clonotype has only a few counts. As yet, its antigen is unknown. V was clipped by 3 bases and J by 7 bases; unmatched bases: 8. The CDR3 extends over 15 amino acids. Germline V lookup: CDR1 SGDLS, CDR2 YYNGEE. Uncontrolled infection, other autoimmune disease, pregnancy or lactation excluded patients. Findings and limits, study-wide: Among clonotypes expanded in thyroid above 0.001, most were also found in blood. The model identified upcoming ophthalmopathy a median about six months ahead of onset.

From RNA transcripts, TCR beta CDR3 regions were amplified. Initially, a first-round RT-PCR of the TCR CDR3 employed the HTBI primer set. TCRdb re-called the multiplex PCR reads with MiXCR, one entry per CDR3 protein. The table records 400,000 to 600,000 distinct CDR3 sequences, more than 15% of them present only once. This receptor was identified in a woman aged 25 to 39 with Graves' ophthalmopathy. The specimen was blood. The rearrangement joins TRBV9 to TRBJ1-4; 8 bases fit TRBD1. DNA of the CDR3: TGTGCCAGCAGCGCCCGGCAGGGGGCGGGTGAAAAACTGTTTTTT. Its translation is CASSARQGAGEKLFF.